These 23 T cell receptor beta chains came from one sample sequenced in a study of EBV T-cell therapy then PD-1 blockade in nasopharyngeal carcinoma. Their antigens remain unidentified. The assay was immunoSEQ multiplex PCR, and TCRdb's table has in-frame clones only and misses some. The sample records 15,000 to 20,000 clones, roughly 88% being singletons. This sample's treatment: AdE1-LMPpoly-expanded autologous EBV-specific T-cell therapy followed by anti-PD-1 nivolumab. This sample comprised CD8+ T cells from blood, obtained at day 0 from a patient whose treatment included autologous EBV-specific T cells and nivolumab. The receptors were gathered from a man aged 35-49 years with nasopharyngeal carcinoma.

This chain joins TRBV6-2 or TRBV6-3 and TRBJ2-3; no firm D call. V lost 0 bases and J 6 bases, leaving 4 bases between the germline ends. The germline CDR1 and CDR2 sequences are MNHEY and SVGEGT. This CDR3 spans 12 amino acids. The CDR3 here is CASSYSLDTQYF. The DNA for the CDR3 is TGTGCCAGCAGTTACTCCCTGGATACGCAGTATTTT.

The rearrangement joins TRBV6-5 to TRBJ2-3, with 9 nucleotides matching TRBD2. CDR3 length: 13 amino acids. CDR1 MNHEY and CDR2 SVGAGI come from the germline V gene. The V and J ends lost 2 bases and 6 bases, in that order; junction bases with no gene match: 0. In DNA form, the CDR3 reads TGTGCCAGCAGTTACCTAGCGGGGGATACGCAGTATTTT. Amino acids: CASSYLAGDTQYF.

This clone was picked up one time. The rearrangement links TRBV5-1 to TRBJ2-3, with a weak D call TRBD2 (5 bases). The CDR3 consists of 15 residues. The ends were cut back, 4 bases at V and 4 bases at J, with 16 bases in the middle. Germline values: CDR1 SGHRS, CDR2 YFSETQ. The CDR3 loop reads CASSRMWERADTQYF. The CDR3 region has the DNA TGCGCCAGCAGCCGGATGTGGGAGCGCGCAGATACGCAGTATTTT.

The gene calls are TRBV5-4 and TRBJ2-2; the D is unclear. Germline CDR1 SGHNT, CDR2 YYREEE (reference sequence). The CDR3 length is 16 residues. V lost 4 bases and J 5 bases, leaving 18 bases between the germline ends. The CDR3 is CASSQTGMIYTGELFF. CDR3 in DNA: TGTGCCAGCAGCCAAACTGGGATGATCTATACCGGGGAGCTGTTTTTT.

The chain carries TRBV9 and TRBJ1-2; 10 nucleotides align to TRBD1. CDR3 size: 14 residues. Germline CDR1 and CDR2: SGDLS and YYNGEE. J was trimmed by 8 bases and V by 6 bases; bases with no gene match: 10. The CDR3 sequence is CASTEDRGSRGYTF. The CDR3 nucleotides read TGTGCCAGCACGGAGGACAGGGGGTCCAGGGGCTACACCTTC.

V usage is TRBV21-1 and J usage is TRBJ2-7; the table names TRBD2, a call not compared with the DNA. TRBV21-1 is reported as a pseudogene. This CDR3 has 13 amino acids. The DNA for the CDR3 is TGTGCCAGCAGCTACGGGGGCTCCTACGAGCAGTACTTC. Translated: CASSYGGSYEQYF.

In its sample, this clone was seen a few times. The rearrangement links TRBV4-3 to TRBJ2-6; D could derive from TRBD1 or TRBD2 (5 bases each). Per the germline V gene, CDR1 is LGHNA and CDR2 is YSLEER. CDR3 length equals 16 residues. Trimming removed 0 bases from V and 2 bases from J, with 8 bases in between. The chain's CDR3 is CASSQDLGAGANVLTF. CDR3 bases: TGCGCCAGCAGCCAAGACCTGGGGGCTGGGGCCAACGTCCTGACTTTC.

This sequence joins TRBV4-3 and TRBJ1-2; perhaps TRBD1 as D (5 bases). With 0 bases removed from V and 4 bases from J, the gap between germline ends came to 18 bases. CDR3 length: 17 amino acids. CDR1 is LGHNA, CDR2 YSLEER, per germline. The CDR3 DNA sequence: TGCGCCAGCAGCCAAGAGGGGTCCGGAGGGGTCGTCTATGGCTACACCTTC. As protein: CASSQEGSGGVVYGYTF.

The chain combines TRBV6-5 with TRBJ2-5; possible D gene TRBD1, 6 bases. V lost 7 bases, J lost 5 bases, and 20 bases lay in between. Germline CDR1 is MNHEY and CDR2 is SVGAGI. This CDR3 spans 15 amino acids. CDR3 sequence (DNA): TGTGCCAGCATCCCCGTCCAGGGGCGGTGGGAGACCCAGTACTTC. Protein sequence: CASIPVQGRWETQYF.

V and J are TRBV9 and TRBJ1-6, with unresolved D. V lost 0 bases and J lost 11, with 18 bases in between. Germline assignment: CDR1 SGDLS and CDR2 YYNGEE. The CDR3 is made up of 16 amino acids. CDR3 nucleotide sequence: TGTGCCAGCAGCGTAGAGTCGTCGGGTACCAGGACACCCCTCCACTTT. This translates into CASSVESSGTRTPLHF.

The chain employs TRBV7-6 and TRBJ2-7, with D possibly being TRBD2 (5 bases). CDR1 and CDR2 (germline): SGHVS, FNYEAQ. Deletions cut 5 bases from V and 0 bases from J, with 8 bases between. The CDR3 length is 13 residues. CDR3 coding DNA: TGTGCCAGCAGCCCCGGGGACTCCTACGAGCAGTACTTC. It yields the protein CASSPGDSYEQYF.

The V and J genes are TRBV13 and TRBJ2-1; D may match TRBD1 or TRBD2 (5 bases each). With 2 bases removed from V and 3 bases from J, the gap between germline ends came to 17 bases. Germline CDR1 PRHDT, CDR2 FYEKMQ (reference sequence). This CDR3 spans 17 amino acids. The CDR3 sequence: CASSLFGAGSDYNEQFF. CDR3 DNA sequence: TGTGCCAGCAGCTTATTCGGGGCAGGGTCCGACTACAATGAGCAGTTCTTC.

V usage is TRBV2 and J usage is TRBJ2-3; D possibly corresponds to TRBD1 (5 bases). Germline loops: CDR1 SNHLY, CDR2 FYNNEI. The CDR3 spans 14 residues. Trimming took off 3 bases at V and 1 base at J, with 8 bases between the two ends. The CDR3 region is CASSDRAGTDTQYF. The CDR3 DNA is TGTGCCAGCAGTGACAGGGCAGGCACAGATACGCAGTATTTT.

The gene calls are TRBV7-3 and TRBJ1-1; 8 nucleotides agree with TRBD1. This CDR3 comprises 14 residues. CDR1 SGHTA and CDR2 FQGTGA come from the germline V gene. V lost 5 bases and J lost 7; bases outside the gene matches: 9. CDR3 amino acids: CASSPSGRGLEAFF. In DNA form, the CDR3 reads TGTGCCAGCAGCCCTTCCGGCAGGGGGCTTGAAGCTTTCTTT.

The rearrangement uses TRBV9 and TRBJ2-1; D remains unclear. The CDR3 consists of 15 residues. With 4 bases removed from V and 2 bases from J, the gap between germline ends came to 13 bases. Per the germline V gene, CDR1 is SGDLS and CDR2 is YYNGEE. CDR3: CASSPGLAAYNEQFF. CDR3 nucleotide sequence: TGTGCCAGCAGCCCGGGTCTGGCGGCCTACAATGAGCAGTTCTTC.

CDR3 loop: CASTVPGANEKLFF. The CDR3 bases are TGTGCCAGTACGGTGCCGGGGGCAAATGAAAAACTGTTTTTT. This chain connects TRBV19 to TRBJ1-4, with D possibly TRBD1 on 6 matching bases. Trimming took 7 bases from V and 5 from J, leaving 14 bases between them. The CDR3 is 14 amino acids. Germline CDR1 is LNHDA and CDR2 is SQIVND (reference sequence).

The chain links TRBV11-2 to TRBJ1-2; perhaps TRBD1 as D (6 bases). CDR1 SGHAT and CDR2 FQNNGV come from the germline V gene. Trimming stripped 0 bases from V and 0 bases from J, with 11 bases between. CDR3 length: 16 residues. Written as DNA, the CDR3 is TGTGCCAGCAGCTTAGATCTCAGGGGCGCTAACTATGGCTACACCTTC. Translated, it gives CASSLDLRGANYGYTF.

J is TRBJ2-7 and V is TRBV5-4; D possibly matches TRBD1 or TRBD2 (6 bases each). Trimming took 6 bases from V and 5 from J, leaving 24 bases between them. Germline assignment: CDR1 SGHNT and CDR2 YYREEE (reference sequence). The CDR3 extends over 16 amino acids. DNA for the CDR3: TGTGCCAGCACCCCCGAGGGACGGGGGCTAGGGCACGAGCAGTACTTC. This encodes CASTPEGRGLGHEQYF.

V and J are TRBV2 and TRBJ2-1, with D perhaps TRBD1 (7 bases). The V gene's germline CDR1 is SNHLY and CDR2 FYNNEI. The CDR3 totals 16 residues. Trimming pared 3 bases from V and 3 bases from J, leaving 15 bases between. The CDR3 DNA reads as TGTGCCAGCAGTGACCCAGGGGGGTGGGGCTACAATGAGCAGTTCTTC. Translating it yields CASSDPGGWGYNEQFF.

This clone appeared once. V and J are TRBV3-1 (or the pseudogene TRBV3-2) and TRBJ2-5; no reliable D call. Looked up from germline, CDR1 is LGHDT and CDR2 is YNNKEL (reference sequence). V lost 4 bases and J 7 bases, leaving 4 bases between the germline ends. The CDR3 consists of 10 residues. The CDR3: CASSRGTQYF. Here the CDR3 DNA reads TGTGCCAGCAGCCGGGGGACCCAGTACTTC.

The count of this clone is one. The chain carries TRBV9 and TRBJ1-4, with D possibly TRBD1 on 6 matching bases. This CDR3 is built from 17 residues. Between the trimmed V and J ends, which lost 2 bases and 7 bases, there was a span of 21 bases. The V gene's germline CDR1 is SGDLS and CDR2 YYNGEE. This CDR3 reads CASSVRLGGAGPEKLFF. In DNA, the CDR3 is TGTGCCAGCAGCGTCCGCCTGGGGGGCGCGGGCCCTGAAAAACTGTTTTTT.

The chain couples TRBV27 to TRBJ2-7; TRBD2 is a possible D gene (5 bases). Trimming stripped 4 bases from V and 2 bases from J, with 24 bases between. Germline-derived CDR1 and CDR2 are MNHEY and SMNVEV (reference sequence). This CDR3 has 18 residues. For the CDR3, the DNA is TGTGCCAGCAGTTCCCCTCGGGGTCCTAATCTAGCCCCCTACGAGCAGTACTTC. Translated: CASSSPRGPNLAPYEQYF.

The chain uses TRBV5-5 and TRBJ1-3; no definite D call. V lost 0 bases and J lost 2, with 9 bases in between. This CDR3 spans 15 amino acids. Germline CDR1 and CDR2: SGHKS and YYEKEE (reference sequence). The CDR3, as DNA: TGTGCCAGCAGCTTGGAGGGCAGGCCTGGAAACACCATATATTTT. Translating gives CASSLEGRPGNTIYF.